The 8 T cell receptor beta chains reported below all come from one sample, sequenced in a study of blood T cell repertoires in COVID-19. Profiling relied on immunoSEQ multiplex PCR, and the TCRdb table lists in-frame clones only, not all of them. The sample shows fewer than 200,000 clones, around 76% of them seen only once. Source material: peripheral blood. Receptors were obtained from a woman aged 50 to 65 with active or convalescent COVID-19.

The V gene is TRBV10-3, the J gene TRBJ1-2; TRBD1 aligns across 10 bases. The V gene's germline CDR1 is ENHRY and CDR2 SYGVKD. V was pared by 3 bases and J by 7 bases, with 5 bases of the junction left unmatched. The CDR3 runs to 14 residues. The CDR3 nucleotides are TGTGCCATCAGTGATGGGACAGGGGTACGTGGCTACACCTTC. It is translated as CAISDGTGVRGYTF.

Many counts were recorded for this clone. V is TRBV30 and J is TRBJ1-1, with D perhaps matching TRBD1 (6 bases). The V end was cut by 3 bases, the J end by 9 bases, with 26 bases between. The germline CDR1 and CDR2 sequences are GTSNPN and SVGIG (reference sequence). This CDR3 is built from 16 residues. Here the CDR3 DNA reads TGTGCCTGGAGAAGACGGGAAAACAGGGAGCCCCGCCAAGCTTTCTTT. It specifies CAWRRRENREPRQAFF. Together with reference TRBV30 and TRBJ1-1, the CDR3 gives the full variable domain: SQTIHQWPATLVQPVGSPLSLECTVEGTSNPNLYWYRQAAGRGLQLLFYSVGIGQISSEVPQNLSASRPQDRQFILSSKKLLLSDSGFYLCAWRRRENREPRQAFFGQGTRLTVV.

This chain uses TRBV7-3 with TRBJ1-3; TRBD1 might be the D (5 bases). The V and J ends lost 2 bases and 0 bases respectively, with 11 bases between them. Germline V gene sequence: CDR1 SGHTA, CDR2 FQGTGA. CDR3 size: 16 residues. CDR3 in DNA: TGTGCCAGCAGCTTATCCGGGGGGAACTCTGGAAACACCATATATTTT. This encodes CASSLSGGNSGNTIYF.

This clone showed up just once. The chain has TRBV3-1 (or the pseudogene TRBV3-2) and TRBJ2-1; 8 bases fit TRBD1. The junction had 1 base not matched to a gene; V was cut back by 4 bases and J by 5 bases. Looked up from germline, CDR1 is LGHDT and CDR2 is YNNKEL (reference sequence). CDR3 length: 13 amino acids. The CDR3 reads CASSRQGNNEQFF. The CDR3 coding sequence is TGTGCCAGCAGCCGACAGGGGAACAATGAGCAGTTCTTC.

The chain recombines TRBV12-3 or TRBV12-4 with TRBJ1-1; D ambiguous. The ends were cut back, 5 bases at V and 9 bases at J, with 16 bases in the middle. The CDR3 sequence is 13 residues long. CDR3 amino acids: CASSPPQAGKAFF. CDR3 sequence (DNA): TGTGCCAGCAGTCCCCCCCAGGCGGGGAAAGCTTTCTTT.

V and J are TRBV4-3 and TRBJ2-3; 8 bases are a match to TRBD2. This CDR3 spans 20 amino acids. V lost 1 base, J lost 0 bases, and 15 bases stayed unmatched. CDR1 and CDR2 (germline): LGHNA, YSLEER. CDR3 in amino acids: CASSQGPGLVPLGSTDTQYF. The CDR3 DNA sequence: TGCGCCAGCAGCCAAGGACCGGGACTAGTTCCTCTGGGGAGCACAGATACGCAGTATTTT.

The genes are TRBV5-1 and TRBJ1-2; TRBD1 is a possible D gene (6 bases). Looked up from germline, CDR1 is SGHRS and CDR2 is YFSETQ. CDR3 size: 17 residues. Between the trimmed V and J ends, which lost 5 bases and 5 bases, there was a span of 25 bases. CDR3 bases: TGCGCCAGCAGTCCAACACCCCACACGGACAGTACTTATGGCTACACCTTC. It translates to CASSPTPHTDSTYGYTF.

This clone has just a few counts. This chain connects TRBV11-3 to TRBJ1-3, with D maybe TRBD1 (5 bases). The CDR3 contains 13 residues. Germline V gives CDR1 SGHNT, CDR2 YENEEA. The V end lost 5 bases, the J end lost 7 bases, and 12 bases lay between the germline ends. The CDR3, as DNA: TGTGCCAGCAGCCCCAGCCGGGGGAACACCATATATTTT. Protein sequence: CASSPSRGNTIYF.